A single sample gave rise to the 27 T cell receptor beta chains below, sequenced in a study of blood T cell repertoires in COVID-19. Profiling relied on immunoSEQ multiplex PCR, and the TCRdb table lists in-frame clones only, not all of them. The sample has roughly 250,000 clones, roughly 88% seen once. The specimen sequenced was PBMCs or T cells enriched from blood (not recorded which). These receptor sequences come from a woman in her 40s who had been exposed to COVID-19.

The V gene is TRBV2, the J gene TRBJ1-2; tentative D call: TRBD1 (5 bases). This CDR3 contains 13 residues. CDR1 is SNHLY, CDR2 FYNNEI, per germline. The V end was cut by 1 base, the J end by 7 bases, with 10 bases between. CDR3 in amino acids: CASSEGTGRGYTF. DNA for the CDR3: TGTGCCAGCAGTGAAGGAACAGGCCGTGGCTACACCTTC.

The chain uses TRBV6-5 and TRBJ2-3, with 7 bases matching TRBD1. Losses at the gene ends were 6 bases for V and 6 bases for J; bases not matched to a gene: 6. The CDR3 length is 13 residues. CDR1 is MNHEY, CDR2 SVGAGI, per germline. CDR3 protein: CASSDQGEDTQYF. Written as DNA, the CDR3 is TGTGCCAGCAGCGATCAGGGGGAGGATACGCAGTATTTT.

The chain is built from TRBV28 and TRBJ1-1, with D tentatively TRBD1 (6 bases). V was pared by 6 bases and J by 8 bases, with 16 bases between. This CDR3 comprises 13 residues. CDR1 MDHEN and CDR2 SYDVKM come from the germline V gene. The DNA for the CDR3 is TGTGCCAGCAGCCGGGAGCGGGGGGCAGAAGCTTTCTTT. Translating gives CASSRERGAEAFF. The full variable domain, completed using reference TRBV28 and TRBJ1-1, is DVKVTQSSRYLVKRTGEKVFLECVQDMDHENMFWYRQDPGLGLRLIYFSYDVKMKEKGDIPEGYSVSREKKERFSLILESASTNQTSMYLCASSRERGAEAFFGQGTRLTVV.

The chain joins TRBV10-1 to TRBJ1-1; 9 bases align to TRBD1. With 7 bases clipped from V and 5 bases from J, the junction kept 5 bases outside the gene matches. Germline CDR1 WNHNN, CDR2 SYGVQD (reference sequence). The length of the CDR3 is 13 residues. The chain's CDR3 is CASIIQGATEAFF. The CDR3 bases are TGCGCCAGCATTATACAGGGGGCTACTGAAGCTTTCTTT.

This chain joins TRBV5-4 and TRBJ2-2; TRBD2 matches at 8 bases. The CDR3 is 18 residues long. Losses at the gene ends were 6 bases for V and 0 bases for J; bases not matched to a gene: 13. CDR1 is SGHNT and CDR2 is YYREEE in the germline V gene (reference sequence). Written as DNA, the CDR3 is TGTGCCAGCACCCCTCGCGCGGGGGGAACCACGAACACCGGGGAGCTGTTTTTT. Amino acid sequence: CASTPRAGGTTNTGELFF.

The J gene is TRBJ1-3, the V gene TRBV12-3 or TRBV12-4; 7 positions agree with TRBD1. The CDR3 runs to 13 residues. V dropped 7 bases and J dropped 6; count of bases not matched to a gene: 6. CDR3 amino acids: CASTPDRANTIYF. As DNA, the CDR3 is TGTGCCAGCACCCCAGACAGGGCAAACACCATATATTTT.

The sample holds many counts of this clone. The CDR3 loop is CASRGQREAYNEQFF. The CDR3, as DNA: TGTGCCAGCAGGGGGCAGCGGGAAGCCTACAATGAGCAGTTCTTC. The chain joins TRBV7-2 to TRBJ2-1; 7 positions agree with TRBD2. The CDR3 consists of 15 residues. Germline V gene data show CDR1 as SGHTA and CDR2 as FQGNSA. With V trimmed by 6 bases and J by 2 bases, 7 bases remained unmatched. The whole variable domain, filled in from reference TRBV7-2 and TRBJ2-1, reads GAGVSQSPSNKVTEKGKDVELRCDPISGHTALYWYRQSLGQGLEFLIYFQGNSAPDKSGLPSDRFSAERTGGSVSTLTIQRTQQEDSAVYLCASRGQREAYNEQFFGPGTRLTVL.

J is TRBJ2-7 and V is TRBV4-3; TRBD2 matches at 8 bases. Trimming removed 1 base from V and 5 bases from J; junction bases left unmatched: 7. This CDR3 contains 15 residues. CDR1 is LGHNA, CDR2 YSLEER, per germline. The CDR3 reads CASSQVITTSDEQYF. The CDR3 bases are TGCGCCAGCAGCCAAGTAATCACGACTAGCGACGAGCAGTACTTC.

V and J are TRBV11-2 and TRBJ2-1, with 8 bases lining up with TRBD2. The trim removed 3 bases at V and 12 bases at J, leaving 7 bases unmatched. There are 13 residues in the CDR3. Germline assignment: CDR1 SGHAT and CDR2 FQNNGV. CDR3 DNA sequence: TGTGCCAGCAGCTTTAGGGACCTAGCGGGGCAGTTCTTC. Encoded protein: CASSFRDLAGQFF. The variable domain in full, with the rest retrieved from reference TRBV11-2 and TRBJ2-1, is EAGVAQSPRYKIIEKRQSVAFWCNPISGHATLYWYQQILGQGPKLLIQFQNNGVVDDSQLPKDRFSAERLKGVDSTLKIQPAKLEDSAVYLCASSFRDLAGQFFGPGTRLTVL.

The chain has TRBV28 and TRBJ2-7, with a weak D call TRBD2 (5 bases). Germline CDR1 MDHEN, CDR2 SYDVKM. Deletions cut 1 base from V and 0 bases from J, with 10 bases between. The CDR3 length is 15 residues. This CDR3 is CASSLYGTSSYEQYF. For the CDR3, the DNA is TGTGCCAGCAGTTTATACGGTACTAGCTCCTACGAGCAGTACTTC.

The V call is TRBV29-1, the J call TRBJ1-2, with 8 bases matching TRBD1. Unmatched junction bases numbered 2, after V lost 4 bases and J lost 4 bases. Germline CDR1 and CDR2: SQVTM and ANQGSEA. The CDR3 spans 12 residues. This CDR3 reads CSVGDRGYGYTF. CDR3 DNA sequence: TGCAGCGTTGGCGACAGGGGCTATGGCTACACCTTC.

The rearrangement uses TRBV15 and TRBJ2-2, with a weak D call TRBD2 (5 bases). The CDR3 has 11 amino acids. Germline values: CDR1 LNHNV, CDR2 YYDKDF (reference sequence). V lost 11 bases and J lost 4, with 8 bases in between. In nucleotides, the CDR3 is TGTGCCTGTGCGGGCACCGGGGAGCTGTTTTTT. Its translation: CACAGTGELFF.

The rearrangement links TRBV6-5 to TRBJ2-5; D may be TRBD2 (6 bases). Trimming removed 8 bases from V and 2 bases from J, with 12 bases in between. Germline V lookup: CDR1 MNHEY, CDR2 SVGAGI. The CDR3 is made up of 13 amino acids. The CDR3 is CASQLANQETQYF. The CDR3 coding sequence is TGTGCCAGCCAACTAGCTAATCAAGAGACCCAGTACTTC.

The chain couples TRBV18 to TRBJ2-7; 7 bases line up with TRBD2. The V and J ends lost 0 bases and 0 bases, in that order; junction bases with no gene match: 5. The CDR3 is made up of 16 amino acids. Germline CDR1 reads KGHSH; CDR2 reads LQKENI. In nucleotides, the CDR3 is TGTGCCAGCTCACCACCTTCGAGCGGGGACTCCTACGAGCAGTACTTC. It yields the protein CASSPPSSGDSYEQYF.

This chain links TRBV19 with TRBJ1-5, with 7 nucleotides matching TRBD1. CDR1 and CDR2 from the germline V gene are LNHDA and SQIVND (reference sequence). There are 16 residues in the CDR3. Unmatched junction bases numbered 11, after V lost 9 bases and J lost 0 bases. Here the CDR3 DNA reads TGTGCCAGCATGAAGGGGACAGAATATAGCAATCAGCCCCAGCATTTT. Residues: CASMKGTEYSNQPQHF.

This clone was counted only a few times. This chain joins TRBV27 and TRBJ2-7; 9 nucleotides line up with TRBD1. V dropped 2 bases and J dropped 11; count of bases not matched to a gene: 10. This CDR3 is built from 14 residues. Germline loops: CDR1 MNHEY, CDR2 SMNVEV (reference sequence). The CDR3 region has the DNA TGTGCCAGCAGTTTAAAGTTAGGGACAGGGTTGGAGTACGTC. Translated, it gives CASSLKLGTGLEYV.

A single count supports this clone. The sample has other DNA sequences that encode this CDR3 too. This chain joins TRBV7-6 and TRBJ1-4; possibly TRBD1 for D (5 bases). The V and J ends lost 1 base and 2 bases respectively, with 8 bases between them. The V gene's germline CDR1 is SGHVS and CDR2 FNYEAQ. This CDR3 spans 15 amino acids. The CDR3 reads CASSLGGGTNEKLFF. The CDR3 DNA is TGTGCCAGCAGCTTAGGGGGGGGGACTAATGAAAAACTGTTTTTT.

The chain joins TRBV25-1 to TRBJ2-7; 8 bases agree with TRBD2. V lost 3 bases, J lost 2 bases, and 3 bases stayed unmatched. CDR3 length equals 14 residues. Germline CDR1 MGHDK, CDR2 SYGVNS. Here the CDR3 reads CASSDLGGAYEQYF. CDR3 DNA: TGTGCCAGCAGTGATCTCGGGGGGGCCTACGAGCAGTACTTC.

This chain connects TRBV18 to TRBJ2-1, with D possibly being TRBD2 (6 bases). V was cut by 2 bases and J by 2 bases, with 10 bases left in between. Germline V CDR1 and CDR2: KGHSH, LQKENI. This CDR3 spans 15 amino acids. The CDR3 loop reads CASSPVAGTYNEQFF. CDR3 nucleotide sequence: TGTGCCAGCTCACCAGTTGCGGGAACCTACAATGAGCAGTTCTTC.

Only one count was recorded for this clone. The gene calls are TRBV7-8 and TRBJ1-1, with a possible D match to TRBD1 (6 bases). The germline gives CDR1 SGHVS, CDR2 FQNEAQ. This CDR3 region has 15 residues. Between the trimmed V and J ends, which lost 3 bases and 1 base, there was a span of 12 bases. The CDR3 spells CASSFWGQRNTEAFF. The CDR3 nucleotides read TGTGCCAGCAGCTTTTGGGGGCAGAGGAACACTGAAGCTTTCTTT.

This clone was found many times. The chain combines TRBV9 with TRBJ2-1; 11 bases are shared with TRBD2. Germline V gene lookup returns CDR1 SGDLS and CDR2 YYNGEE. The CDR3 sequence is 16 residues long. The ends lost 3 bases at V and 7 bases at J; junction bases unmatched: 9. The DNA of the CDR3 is TGTGCCAGCAGCGCCACCGGGACTAGCGGACGTAATGAGCAGTTCTTC. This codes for CASSATGTSGRNEQFF. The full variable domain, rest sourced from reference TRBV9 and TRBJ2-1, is DSGVTQTPKHLITATGQRVTLRCSPRSGDLSVYWYQQSLDQGLQFLIQYYNGEERAKGNILERFSAQQFPDLHSELNLSSLELGDSALYFCASSATGTSGRNEQFFGPGTRLTVL.

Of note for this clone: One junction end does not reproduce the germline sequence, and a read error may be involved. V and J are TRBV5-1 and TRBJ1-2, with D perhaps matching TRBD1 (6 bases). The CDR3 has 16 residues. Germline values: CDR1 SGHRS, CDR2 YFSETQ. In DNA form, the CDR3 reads TGTGCCAGCAGCCTTCGACCGGGGGGCAAGGACTATGGCTACACCTTC. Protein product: CASSLRPGGKDYGYTF.

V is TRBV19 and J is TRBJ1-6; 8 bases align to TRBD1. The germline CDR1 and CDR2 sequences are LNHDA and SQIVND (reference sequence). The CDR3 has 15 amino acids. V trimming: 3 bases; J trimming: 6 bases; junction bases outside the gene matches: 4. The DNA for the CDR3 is TGTGCCAGTAGTATCTATGGACAGGGTAATTCACCCCTCCACTTT. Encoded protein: CASSIYGQGNSPLHF. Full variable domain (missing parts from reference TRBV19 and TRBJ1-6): DGGITQSPKYLFRKEGQNVTLSCEQNLNHDAMYWYRQDPGQGLRLIYYSQIVNDFQKGDIAEGYSVSREKKESFPLTVTSAQKNPTAFYLCASSIYGQGNSPLHFGNGTRLTVT.

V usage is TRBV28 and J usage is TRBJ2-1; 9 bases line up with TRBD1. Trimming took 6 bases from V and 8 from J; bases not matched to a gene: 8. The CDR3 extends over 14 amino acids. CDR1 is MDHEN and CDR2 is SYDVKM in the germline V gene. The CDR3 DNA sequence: TGTGCCAGCAGCCCCGGGACAGGGAGGGATGAGCAGTTCTTC. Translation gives CASSPGTGRDEQFF.

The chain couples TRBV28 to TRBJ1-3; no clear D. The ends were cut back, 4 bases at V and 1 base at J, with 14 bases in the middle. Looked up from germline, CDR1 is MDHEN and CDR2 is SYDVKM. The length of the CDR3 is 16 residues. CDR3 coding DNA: TGTGCCAGCAGTTCCTACCGTCCTCTATCTGGAAACACCATATATTTT. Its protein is CASSSYRPLSGNTIYF.

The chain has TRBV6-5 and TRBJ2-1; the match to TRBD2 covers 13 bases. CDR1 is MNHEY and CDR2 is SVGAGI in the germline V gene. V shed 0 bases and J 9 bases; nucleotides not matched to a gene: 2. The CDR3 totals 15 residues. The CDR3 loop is CASSYSTSGGGEQFF. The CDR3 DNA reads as TGTGCCAGCAGTTACTCAACTAGCGGGGGGGGTGAGCAGTTCTTC.

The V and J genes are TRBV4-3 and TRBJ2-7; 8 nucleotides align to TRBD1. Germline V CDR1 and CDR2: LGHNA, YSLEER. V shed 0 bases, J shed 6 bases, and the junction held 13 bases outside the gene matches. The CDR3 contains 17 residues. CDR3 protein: CASSQDRMGAGGFEQYF. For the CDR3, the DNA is TGCGCCAGCAGCCAAGATCGCATGGGGGCAGGGGGCTTCGAGCAGTACTTC.